This is a list of T cell receptor beta chains from one sample in a study of vaccination effects on CD4 cells after COVID-19. These receptors have no identified antigens. Profiled with immunoSEQ multiplex PCR; TCRdb holds only in-frame clones, not every one. This table holds 55,000 to 80,000 clones, around 76% found once. The input for sequencing was CD4+ T cells from PBMCs cultured with HCoV-OC43 spike peptides, taken before COVID-19 vaccination. These receptors originate from a human donor who received a COVID-19 vaccine. Both conserved end residues are part of each CDR3. The D gene is left open where the match is weak. The size field is filled for only some rows; it gives once, few, many or a size class.

- - TRBJ2-3 TRBV4-1 CASSQDPGASTDTQYF TGCGCCAGCAGCCAAGATCCTGGGGCTAGCACAGATACGCAGTATTTT
- - TRBJ1-1 TRBV3-1/TRBV3-2 CASSQWENTEAFF TGTGCCAGCAGCCAATGGGAGAACACTGAAGCTTTCTTT
- - TRBJ2-2 TRBV6-5 CAVRGETGELFF TGTGCCGTTCGAGGTGAAACCGGGGAGCTGTTTTTT
- - TRBJ1-3 TRBV30 CAWSMGEGRNTIYF TGTGCCTGGAGTATGGGGGAGGGAAGAAACACCATATATTTT
- once TRBJ2-1 TRBV2 CASSDVGGLGEQFF TGTGCCAGCAGTGATGTGGGGGGGCTGGGGGAGCAGTTCTTC
TRBD1 - TRBJ1-1 TRBV19 CASSIRQGKVNTEAFF TGTGCCAGTAGTATACGACAGGGGAAGGTGAACACTGAAGCTTTCTTT
TRBD1 - TRBJ1-5 TRBV5-1 CASSSGQGDQPQHF TGCGCCAGCAGCTCGGGACAGGGGGATCAGCCCCAGCATTTT
TRBD1 - TRBJ1-5 TRBV4-3 CASSQGTGGGQPQHF TGCGCCAGCAGCCAAGGGACAGGGGGCGGTCAGCCCCAGCATTTT
- - TRBJ1-2 TRBV6-5 CASSFEGLYGYTF TGTGCCAGCAGTTTTGAGGGCCTCTATGGCTACACCTTC
- - TRBJ1-3 TRBV5-4 CASSLEAGSDTIYF TGTGCCAGCAGCTTGGAGGCAGGGAGCGACACCATATATTTT
- - TRBJ1-1 TRBV7-2 CASSLMGGKGNTEAFF TGTGCCAGCAGCTTAATGGGGGGCAAGGGGAACACTGAAGCTTTCTTT
TRBD1 - TRBJ1-6 TRBV6-5 CASSYSEGQNSPLHF TGTGCCAGCAGTTACTCGGAGGGACAGAATTCACCCCTCCACTTT
- - TRBJ1-1 TRBV30 CAWSVGNHMNTEAFF TGTGCCTGGAGTGTGGGCAACCACATGAACACTGAAGCTTTCTTT
- - TRBJ1-5 TRBV6-5 CASSSLQAQPQHF TGTGCCAGCAGTTCTCTTCAGGCGCAGCCCCAGCATTTT
- - TRBJ2-1 TRBV7-2 CASSLVKNEQFF TGTGCCAGCAGCTTAGTTAAAAATGAGCAGTTCTTC
TRBD1 - TRBJ1-2 TRBV20-1 CSAEGALGYTF TGCAGTGCTGAGGGGGCGCTTGGCTACACCTTC
- - TRBJ1-1 TRBV4-1 CASSQQTGFYEAFF TGCGCCAGCAGCCAACAAACAGGTTTCTATGAAGCTTTCTTT
TRBD1 once TRBJ1-2 TRBV27 CASSLFRQQGAEGYTF TGTGCCAGCAGTTTATTCCGACAGCAGGGGGCGGAGGGCTACACCTTC
- few TRBJ1-4 TRBV19 CASSLGATGEKLFF TGTGCCAGTAGTTTGGGAGCGACGGGTGAAAAACTGTTTTTT
- - TRBJ1-4 TRBV4-2 CASSPGGKLFF TGTGCCAGCAGCCCCGGGGGAAAACTGTTTTTT
- - TRBJ2-4 TRBV6-2/TRBV6-3 CASSFRQLAKNIQYF TGTGCCAGCAGTTTTCGACAGCTAGCCAAAAACATTCAGTACTTC
- - TRBJ2-2 TRBV27 CASGPLEDTNTGELFF TGTGCCAGCGGCCCACTTGAGGACACGAACACCGGGGAGCTGTTTTTT
- few TRBJ1-2 TRBV9 CASTKVQGSSYGYTF TGTGCCAGCACCAAGGTTCAGGGAAGTAGCTATGGCTACACCTTC
TRBD1 - TRBJ2-3 TRBV5-1 CASSFVTGETGTDTQYF TGCGCCAGCAGCTTCGTTACAGGGGAAACGGGCACAGATACGCAGTATTTT
TRBD1 few TRBJ2-1 TRBV7-9 CASSQSPRQGFNNEQFF TGTGCCAGCAGCCAATCACCGAGACAGGGATTCAACAATGAGCAGTTCTTC
- - TRBJ1-4 TRBV6-5 CASSYGALDEKLFF TGTGCCAGCAGTTACGGGGCTCTGGATGAAAAACTGTTTTTT
TRBD1 - TRBJ2-1 TRBV29-1 CSAKTGTNNNEQFF TGCAGCGCTAAGACAGGGACCAATAACAATGAGCAGTTCTTC
- few TRBJ1-4 TRBV5-1 CASSLTATNEKLFF TGCGCCAGCAGCTTGACAGCAACTAATGAAAAACTGTTTTTT
TRBD1 - TRBJ2-3 TRBV19 CASSDRAGDTQYF TGTGCCAGTAGTGACAGGGCGGGAGATACGCAGTATTTT
- - TRBJ2-1 TRBV5-1 CASNKVGADEQFF TGCGCCAGCAACAAAGTGGGGGCAGATGAGCAGTTCTTC
- - TRBJ2-3 TRBV9 CASSVGWGGLDTQYF TGTGCCAGCAGCGTAGGGTGGGGGGGCCTCGATACGCAGTATTTT
TRBD2 few TRBJ2-1 TRBV9 CASSVFTSGGGEQFF TGTGCCAGCAGCGTTTTTACTAGCGGGGGAGGTGAGCAGTTCTTC
- - TRBJ1-2 TRBV6-4 CASSDPSVTYGYTF TGTGCCAGCAGTGACCCTTCTGTCACCTATGGCTACACCTTC
- - TRBJ1-4 TRBV5-1 CASSPQGTWGEKLFF TGCGCCAGCAGCCCCCAAGGGACCTGGGGTGAAAAACTGTTTTTT
- - TRBJ2-6 TRBV28 CASETASSGANVLTF TGTGCCAGCGAAACTGCATCCTCTGGGGCCAACGTCCTGACTTTC
- - TRBJ1-1 TRBV7-9 CASSLPGFVTEAFF TGTGCCAGCAGCTTACCAGGGTTTGTCACTGAAGCTTTCTTT
- once TRBJ2-5 TRBV19 CASSALRRGQETQYF TGTGCCAGTAGCGCGCTACGGCGGGGACAAGAGACCCAGTACTTC
- - TRBJ1-1 TRBV4-1 CASSHPDREATEAFF TGCGCCAGCAGCCACCCCGACAGAGAGGCCACTGAAGCTTTCTTT
- - TRBJ2-5 TRBV28 CASSRPRGFEETQYF TGTGCCAGCAGCCGTCCCAGGGGATTCGAAGAGACCCAGTACTTC
- once TRBJ2-4 TRBV12-3/TRBV12-4 CASSPGAKNIQYF TGTGCCAGCAGCCCGGGGGCCAAAAACATTCAGTACTTC
- once TRBJ1-1 TRBV7-2 CASSLDRLNTEAFF TGTGCCAGCAGCTTAGACAGACTGAACACTGAAGCTTTCTTT
- few TRBJ2-2 TRBV5-1 CASSLAVGTPSPGELFF TGCGCCAGCAGCTTGGCCGTCGGGACACCTTCCCCCGGGGAGCTGTTTTTT
- - TRBJ1-2 TRBV6-5 CASSYRGGYGYTF TGTGCCAGCAGTTACAGGGGCGGCTATGGCTACACCTTC
- - TRBJ1-1 TRBV10-3 CAISKEGNTEAFF TGTGCCATCAGTAAGGAGGGGAACACTGAAGCTTTCTTT
- - TRBJ1-2 TRBV3-1/TRBV3-2 CASSYPGLNYGYTF TGTGCCAGCAGCTACCCCGGCCTTAACTATGGCTACACCTTC